The T cell receptor (beta chain) under discussion was sequenced for a study of human T cells and chemical hapten exposure. Study context: Patients having alopecia areata, totalis or universalis were mostly female.

The study used a library that attached unique molecular identifiers to individual cDNA molecules. MiXCR, applied by TCRdb to the RACE reads, yields one record per CDR3 protein. The data show 85,000 to 100,000 distinct CDR3 sequences, approximately 10% seen once. Time point of the sample: pre-sensitization, week 0. Stated treatment: therapeutic diphenylcyclopropenone sensitization with weekly scalp DPC. The drawing of blood occurred before each patch test was applied. The CDR3 is 13 residues long. Germline CDR1 is DFQATT and CDR2 is SNEGSKA (reference sequence). V shed 1 base and J 11 bases; nucleotides not matched to a gene: 4. This clonotype appeared many times.

The J gene is TRBJ2-1, the V gene TRBV20-1; 11 nucleotides match TRBD2. Sequencing was performed on whole blood, taken in connection with sensitization to the hapten diphenylcyclopropenone (DPC). This TCR was recovered from a woman in her sixties or seventies with alopecia areata. Some clones in this sample may be carry-over from other donors' samples. For the CDR3, the DNA is TGCAGTGCTAGAGGGCTAGCGGGGGGTAAGCAGTTCTTC. Its translation is CSARGLAGGKQFF.